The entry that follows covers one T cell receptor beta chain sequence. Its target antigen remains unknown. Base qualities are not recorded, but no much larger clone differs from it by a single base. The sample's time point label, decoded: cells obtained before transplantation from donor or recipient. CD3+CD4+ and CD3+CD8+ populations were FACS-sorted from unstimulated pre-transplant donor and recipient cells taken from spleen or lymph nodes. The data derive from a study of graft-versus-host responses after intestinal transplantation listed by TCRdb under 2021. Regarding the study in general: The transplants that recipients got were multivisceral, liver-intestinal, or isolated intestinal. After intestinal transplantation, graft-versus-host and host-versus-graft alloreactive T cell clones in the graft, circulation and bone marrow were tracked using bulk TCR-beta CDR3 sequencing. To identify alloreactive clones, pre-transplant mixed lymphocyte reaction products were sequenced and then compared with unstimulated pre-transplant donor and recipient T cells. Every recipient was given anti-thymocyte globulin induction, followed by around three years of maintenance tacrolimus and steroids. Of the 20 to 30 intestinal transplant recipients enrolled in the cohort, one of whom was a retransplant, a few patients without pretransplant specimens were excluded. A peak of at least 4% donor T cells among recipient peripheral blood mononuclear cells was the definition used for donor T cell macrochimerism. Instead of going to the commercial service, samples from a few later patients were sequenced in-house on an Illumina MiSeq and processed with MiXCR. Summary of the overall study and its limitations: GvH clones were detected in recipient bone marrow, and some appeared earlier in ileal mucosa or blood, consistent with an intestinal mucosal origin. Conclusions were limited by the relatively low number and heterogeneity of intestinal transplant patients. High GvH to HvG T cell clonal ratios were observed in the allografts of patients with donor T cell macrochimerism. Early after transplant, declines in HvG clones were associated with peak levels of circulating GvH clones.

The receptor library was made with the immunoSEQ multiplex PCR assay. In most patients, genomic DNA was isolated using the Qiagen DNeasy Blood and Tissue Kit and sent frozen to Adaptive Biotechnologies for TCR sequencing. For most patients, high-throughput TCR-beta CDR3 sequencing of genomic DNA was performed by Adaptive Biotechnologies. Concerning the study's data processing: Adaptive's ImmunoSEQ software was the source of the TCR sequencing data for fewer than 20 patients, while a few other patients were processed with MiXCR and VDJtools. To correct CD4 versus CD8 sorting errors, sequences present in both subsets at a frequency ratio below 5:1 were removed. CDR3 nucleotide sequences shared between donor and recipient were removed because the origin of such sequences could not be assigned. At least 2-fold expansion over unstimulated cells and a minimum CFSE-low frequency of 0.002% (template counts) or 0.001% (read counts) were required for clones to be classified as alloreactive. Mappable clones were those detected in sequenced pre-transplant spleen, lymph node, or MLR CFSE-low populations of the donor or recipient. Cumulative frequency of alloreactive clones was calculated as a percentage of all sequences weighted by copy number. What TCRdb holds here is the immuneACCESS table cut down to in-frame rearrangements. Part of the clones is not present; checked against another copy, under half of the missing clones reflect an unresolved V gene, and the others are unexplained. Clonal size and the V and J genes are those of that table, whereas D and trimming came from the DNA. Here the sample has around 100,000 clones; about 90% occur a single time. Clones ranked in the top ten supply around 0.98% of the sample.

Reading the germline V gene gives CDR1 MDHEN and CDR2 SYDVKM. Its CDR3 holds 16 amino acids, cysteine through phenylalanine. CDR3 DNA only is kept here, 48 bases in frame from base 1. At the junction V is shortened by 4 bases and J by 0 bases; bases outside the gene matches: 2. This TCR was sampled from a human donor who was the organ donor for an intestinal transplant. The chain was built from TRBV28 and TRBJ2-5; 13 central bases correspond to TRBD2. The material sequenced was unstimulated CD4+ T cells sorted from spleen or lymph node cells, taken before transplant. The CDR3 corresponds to CASSSGLAGDQETQYF. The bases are TGTGCCAGCAGTTCCGGACTAGCGGGAGACCAAGAGACCCAGTACTTC.